This TCR beta chain originates from a study of tumor and adjacent non-tumor tissue in lung cancer (dated by TCRdb to between 2018 and 2020). The study in broad terms: The cohort included more than 9 adenocarcinoma, a couple of squamous cell carcinoma and 1 small cell lung cancer patients. TCRbeta CDR3 sequencing was performed on thirty paired specimens, with one tumor sample and one normal lung sample collected per patient. The 15 enrolled patients, of whom around 10 were men and 5 were women, were aged roughly 30 to 80 years and were diagnosed with TNM stage I to III disease. Bulk TCRbeta repertoires were compared between lung tumor tissue and matched distant non-tumor lung tissue obtained from roughly 16 lung cancer patients. Sequencing produced 130 million or so productive TCRbeta reads in total, an average of approximately 3.9 million reads per sample.

RNA was isolated from bulk, unsorted tissue, and RNA quality was assessed with a NanoDrop ND-1000 and an Agilent 2100. All donors had newly diagnosed lung cancer, had not received prior chemotherapy, and were admitted for thoracic surgery in China between August and November 2014. Patients who had received previous radiotherapy or chemotherapy, or who had another concurrent cancer, were excluded from the study. Pieces of surgical tissue measuring about 1-2 cm3 were kept in RNAlater solution and stored at -80 degrees C until use. The CDR3 sequence holds 13 residues, the cysteine and phenylalanine included. CDR3 DNA is the only sequence kept; it has 39 bases, read in frame from the first base. Germline trimming amounts to 7 bases on V and 5 bases on J, with 10 as the count of junction bases outside the gene matches. As encoded in the germline V gene, CDR1 is SQVTM while CDR2 is ANQGSEA. Points the paper makes about the study in general: The top 100 clones made up a significantly larger cumulative share of the repertoire in normal lung than in tumor tissue. Only around 16 patients were in the cohort, and the authors stated that larger samples and more detailed clinical data are needed. TCR diversity (inverse Simpson) was significantly higher in tumor than in normal lung tissue (431.37 vs 166.20, P = 0.0075, Mann-Whitney U test). Significantly higher TCR diversity was found in younger patients, and higher tumor TCR diversity was associated with shorter overall and disease-free survival. Peripheral blood was not sequenced, so blood TCRbeta repertoires in these lung cancer patients were not examined. The methods do not name the sequencing platform or mention unique molecular identifiers.

Libraries were constructed by multiplex PCR. The sequencing machine was an Illumina HiSeq 2500. TCRbeta libraries were constructed through three rounds of nested PCR with primers (Table S4) according to protocols modified from ARM-PCR. Before sequencing, PCR products of 200-500 bp were cut from the gel and purified using the QIAquick gel extraction kit. In the paper's pipeline: Reads were cleaned with Trimmomatic, merged with FLASH into complete CDR3 sequences, and assigned to V(D)J germline segments with MiTCR. Clonal diversity was computed as the inverse Simpson's index with VDJtools. In-frame sequences without a premature stop codon were defined as productive reads. TCRdb reran the public reads through fastp at Q25 and MiXCR, keeping productive beta chains. Records with the same CDR3 protein are collapsed into one entry carrying the most frequent genes and DNA. For this entry, the V and J calls and clone size follow TCRdb and not the study's own pipeline. This sample holds fewer than 120,000 distinct CDR3 sequences; 84% were observed only once. The top ten clones comprise approximately 22% of the sample.

Only one count was recorded for this clonotype. It lacks a known antigen. No per-base quality is available; no much larger clone lies one base away. A single read constitutes weak evidence. Sample: lung tumor tissue. This receptor was identified in a man between 65 and 79 years old with non-small cell lung cancer. The rearranged segments are TRBV29-1 and TRBJ1-2, with 7 bases matching TRBD1. The CDR3 region reads CSAETGSRYGYTF. The DNA sequence is given as TGCAGCGCCGAGACAGGGTCGAGATATGGCTACACCTTC.